Listed below are T cell receptor beta chains from one sample, sequenced in a study of OX40 agonist ivuxolimab in advanced cancers. Only in-frame clones appear in the TCRdb table, and some are missing; sequencing was by immunoSEQ multiplex PCR. The sample yields approximately 82,000 clones, about nine tenths seen once. Specimen: CD4+ or CD8+ T cells sorted from blood, collected in a trial of the OX40 agonist ivuxolimab. These receptors were collected from an adult with an advanced solid tumor such as melanoma, head and neck, liver or kidney cancer. Both conserved end residues are part of each CDR3. The D gene is left open where the match is weak. Size values are once, few and many counts, or a class for expanded clones, and some rows have none.

j_call clone_size v_call d_call cdr3_aa cdr3_nt
TRBJ2-1 - TRBV7-9 TRBD2 CASSLVGTSGALEQFF TGTGCCAGCAGCTTAGTGGGGACTAGCGGGGCTCTTGAGCAGTTCTTC
TRBJ2-1 - TRBV5-1 TRBD2 CASSLAPAGGGNEQFF TGCGCCAGCAGCTTGGCTCCAGCGGGAGGGGGGAATGAGCAGTTCTTC
TRBJ1-2 - TRBV6-6 TRBD1 CASRTDRFSGYTF TGTGCCAGCAGGACGGACAGGTTTTCTGGCTACACCTTC
TRBJ2-1 - TRBV2 - CASSADSNHEQFF TGTGCCAGCAGTGCTGACTCCAACCATGAGCAGTTCTTC
TRBJ1-5 few TRBV6-5 - CASSQHSNQPQHF TGTGCCAGCAGTCAACATAGCAATCAGCCCCAGCATTTT
TRBJ1-2 - TRBV6-5 - CASRRPGYNYGYTF TGTGCCAGCAGACGACCAGGGTATAACTATGGCTACACCTTC
TRBJ2-3 - TRBV27 - CASSLAQSTDTQYF TGTGCCAGCAGTTTAGCCCAGTCTACAGATACGCAGTATTTT
TRBJ1-1 - TRBV10-3 - CAISESLAANTEAFF TGTGCCATCAGTGAGAGTCTTGCGGCGAACACTGAAGCTTTCTTT
TRBJ2-3 - TRBV19 - CASSMGPRGTQYF TGTGCCAGTAGTATGGGCCCTAGGGGCACGCAGTATTTT
TRBJ2-7 - TRBV7-7 - CASSLGGTSYEQYF TGTGCTAGCAGCTTAGGTGGGACATCCTACGAGCAGTACTTC
TRBJ2-7 - TRBV28 - CASRRGGTYEQYF TGTGCCAGCAGACGAGGGGGAACCTACGAGCAGTACTTC
TRBJ2-3 - TRBV7-3 TRBD2 CASSLGPGTREDTQYF TGTGCCAGCAGCTTAGGGCCAGGGACTAGAGAAGATACGCAGTATTTT
TRBJ1-2 - TRBV7-9 TRBD1 CASSLVGTGGYGYTF TGTGCCAGCAGCTTAGTTGGTACAGGGGGGTATGGCTACACCTTC
TRBJ2-1 - TRBV4-1 TRBD2 CASSQEMRTSAADEQFF TGCGCCAGCAGCCAAGAGATGAGGACTAGCGCCGCCGATGAGCAGTTCTTC
TRBJ1-1 - TRBV4-1 - CASSRGRTEAFF TGCGCCAGCAGCCGTGGACGGACTGAAGCTTTCTTT
TRBJ1-2 - TRBV18 - CASSPPPSSTHGYTF TGTGCCAGCTCACCACCCCCCAGTTCAACGCATGGCTACACCTTC
TRBJ1-2 - TRBV28 - CASVGGWYGYTF TGTGCCAGCGTGGGTGGTTGGTATGGCTACACCTTC
TRBJ2-1 - TRBV6-4 - CASRKGDYPMDEQFF TGTGCCAGCAGGAAGGGGGACTACCCTATGGATGAGCAGTTCTTC
TRBJ1-1 once TRBV11-3 - CASSLGGPNTEAFF TGTGCCAGCAGCTTAGGGGGCCCGAACACTGAAGCTTTCTTT
TRBJ1-6 - TRBV5-1 - CASSSSGANSPLHF TGCGCCAGCAGTTCCTCCGGGGCCAATTCACCCCTCCACTTT